This record concerns one TCR beta chain sequence. The assay was immunoSEQ multiplex PCR, and TCRdb's table has in-frame clones only and misses some. The sample includes about 180,000 clones, 80% to 85% of them seen just once. The data belong to a study of blood T cell repertoires in COVID-19. The receptor was derived from a woman aged 65 to 85 with COVID-19, enrolled during active disease. The sample consisted of peripheral blood.

CDR3 protein: CASSPPGLAGGSYEQYF. DNA for the CDR3: TGTGCCAGCTCACCGCCCGGACTAGCGGGAGGCTCCTACGAGCAGTACTTC. The chain employs TRBV18 and TRBJ2-7; TRBD2 aligns across 14 bases. V lost 3 bases, J lost 0 bases, and 4 bases stayed unmatched. CDR3 length: 17 residues. CDR1 is KGHSH, CDR2 LQKENI, per germline.